What follows are 10 T cell receptor beta chains derived from one specimen sequenced in a study of T cell changes during pregnancy in multiple sclerosis. This table comes from immunoSEQ multiplex PCR, and its TCRdb copy is limited to in-frame clones, with some not included. The sample contains about 38,000 clones, about 95% of which appear only once. The sequenced sample was CD4+ T cells from peripheral blood mononuclear cells, obtained in the second trimester of pregnancy. The origin of the receptors is a female donor with multiple sclerosis, enrolled in a pregnancy study.

The genes are TRBV30 and TRBJ2-6; no reliable D call. V was cut by 4 bases and J by 5 bases, with 9 bases left in between. The germline V gene has CDR1 GTSNPN and CDR2 SVGIG (reference sequence). This CDR3 has 13 amino acids. The CDR3 sequence is CAWITGRANVLTF. The CDR3 coding sequence is TGTGCCTGGATTACTGGTAGGGCCAACGTCCTGACTTTC. The full variable domain, in which reference TRBV30 and TRBJ2-6 provide the parts outside the CDR3, is SQTIHQWPATLVQPVGSPLSLECTVEGTSNPNLYWYRQAAGRGLQLLFYSVGIGQISSEVPQNLSASRPQDRQFILSSKKLLLSDSGFYLCAWITGRANVLTFGAGSRLTVL.

DNA of the CDR3: TGTGCCAGCAGTGAACACCAGGGGTATGAGCAGTTCTTC. Translation: CASSEHQGYEQFF. The genes are TRBV25-1 and TRBJ2-1, with D perhaps TRBD1 (6 bases). V lost 2 bases and J 8 bases, leaving 10 bases between the germline ends. Germline CDR1 and CDR2: MGHDK and SYGVNS. The CDR3 is made up of 13 amino acids.

V usage is TRBV10-3 and J usage is TRBJ2-4; 9 bases align to TRBD1. This CDR3 is 13 amino acids long. Germline lookup yields CDR1 ENHRY and CDR2 SYGVKD. V trimming: 10 bases; J trimming: 9 bases; junction bases outside the gene matches: 10. CDR3 region: CATQLSTGGIQYF. CDR3 in DNA: TGTGCCACCCAACTGTCGACAGGGGGCATTCAGTACTTC.

This chain connects TRBV11-2 to TRBJ2-1, with 13 bases aligning to TRBD2. The CDR3 is 14 amino acids. Germline loops: CDR1 SGHAT, CDR2 FQNNGV. V lost 1 base, J lost 13 bases, and 4 bases stayed unmatched. For the CDR3, the DNA is TGTGCCAGCAGCTTAGTGACTAGCGGGGGGACTCAGTTCTTC. Encoded protein: CASSLVTSGGTQFF.

CDR3 sequence (DNA): TGTGCCAGCAGCTTAGCACAGTTGAATTCACCCCTCCACTTT. This sequence encodes CASSLAQLNSPLHF. The chain is built from TRBV7-2 and TRBJ1-6; D call uncertain. Germline V gene sequence: CDR1 SGHTA, CDR2 FQGNSA. V was clipped by 0 bases and J by 7 bases, with 7 bases between them. The CDR3 has 14 residues.

This chain joins TRBV7-9 and TRBJ1-2; D gene ambiguous. CDR1 and CDR2 (germline): SEHNR, FQNEAQ (reference sequence). This CDR3 region has 12 residues. Deletions cut 3 bases from V and 8 bases from J, with 10 bases between. CDR3 amino acids: CASSFNREGYTF. The CDR3 nucleotides are TGTGCCAGCAGCTTCAACCGGGAAGGCTACACCTTC. The complete variable domain, with remaining parts taken from reference TRBV7-9 and TRBJ1-2, reads DTGVSQNPRHKITKRGQNVTFRCDPISEHNRLYWYRQTLGQGPEFLTYFQNEAQLEKSRLLSDRFSAERPKGSFSTLEIQRTEQGDSAMYLCASSFNREGYTFGSGTRLTVV.

This clone was picked up one time. The chain links TRBV15 to TRBJ1-5; D gene unclear. V lost 3 bases to trimming and J lost 7 bases, with 25 bases between them. The germline V gene has CDR1 LNHNV and CDR2 YYDKDF (reference sequence). The CDR3 consists of 18 residues. CDR3 nucleotide sequence: TGTGCCACCAGCAGCAAAAAAGCAGCGACATGGAGGGCGCAGCCCCAGCATTTT. It specifies CATSSKKAATWRAQPQHF.

This chain uses TRBV19 with TRBJ2-1, with TRBD2 matching 7 bases. The CDR3 runs 15 residues. The germline V gene has CDR1 LNHDA and CDR2 SQIVND (reference sequence). Trimming at V came to 7 bases and at J to 4 bases, leaving 10 bases not matched to a gene. The CDR3 sequence: CASNPGLPSYNEQFF. The CDR3 DNA reads as TGTGCCAGTAATCCGGGACTACCATCTTACAATGAGCAGTTCTTC.

The chain combines TRBV11-1 with TRBJ2-2, with 8 bases aligning to TRBD1. Germline CDR1 and CDR2: SGHAT and FQDESV (reference sequence). J was trimmed by 4 bases and V by 5 bases; bases with no gene match: 6. CDR3 size: 15 residues. For the CDR3, the DNA is TGTGCCAGCAGCCTAATCAGGGGGCGCACCGGGGAGCTGTTTTTT. This translates into CASSLIRGRTGELFF.

This rearrangement joins TRBV7-9 to TRBJ2-7; weak D call: TRBD1 (6 bases). CDR3 length equals 11 residues. Germline V gives CDR1 SEHNR, CDR2 FQNEAQ (reference sequence). Trimming took off 1 base at V and 13 bases at J, with 11 bases between the two ends. CDR3 protein: CASSLGQGLYF. The CDR3 DNA reads as TGTGCCAGCAGCTTAGGCCAGGGGCTCTACTTC.